These 27 T cell receptor beta chains share one sample of origin, sequenced in a study of T cells in Graves' hyperthyroidism and ophthalmopathy (dated by TCRdb to about 2019). The library was generated by multiplex PCR. TCRdb names Illumina HiSeq 2000 as the instrument used. The TCR beta CDR3 regions were amplified from RNA transcripts. The TCR CDR3 was subjected to a first round of RT-PCR using the HTBI primer set and the Qiagen OneStep RT-PCR kit. TCRdb cleaned the public reads at Q25 with fastp, built clones with MiXCR and kept in-frame beta chains. Every CDR3 protein is listed once, alongside the most common genes and DNA of its rows. The sample yields about 480,000 distinct CDR3 sequences; 13% to 15% were counted once. 15% to 20% of the sample comes from the top ten. Sequencing was performed on blood. Every receptor here comes from a woman in her late teens or twenties with Graves' hyperthyroidism.

This clonotype was seen repeatedly, ten times or more. J is TRBJ1-2 and V is TRBV27, with 7 bases matching TRBD1. V was clipped by 6 bases and J by 3 bases; unmatched bases: 19. Germline V lookup: CDR1 MNHEY, CDR2 SMNVEV (reference sequence). This CDR3 is 18 amino acids long. CDR3: CASSLRQGAKNLHYGYTF. In DNA form, the CDR3 reads TGTGCCAGCAGCCTTAGACAGGGCGCGAAGAATCTTCACTATGGCTACACCTTC.

This clonotype has ten or more counts. The V gene is TRBV19, the J gene TRBJ1-1, with D unclear. V lost 4 bases, J lost 1 base, and 7 bases lay in between. This CDR3 is built from 13 residues. Per the germline V gene, CDR1 is LNHDA and CDR2 is SQIVND (reference sequence). In nucleotides, the CDR3 is TGTGCCAGTAGTAACCAGGCGAACACTGAAGCTTTCTTT. Its translation is CASSNQANTEAFF.

In the case of this clonotype: A much larger clone lies a single base off, so this may be a read error. The chain combines TRBV20-1 with TRBJ2-1; D unresolved. Germline assignment: CDR1 DFQATT and CDR2 SNEGSKA (reference sequence). The length of the CDR3 is 13 residues. Here the CDR3 reads CSAREPVNNEQSF. The DNA for the CDR3 is TGCAGTGCTAGAGAGCCAGTCAACAATGAGCAGTCCTTC.

With respect to this clonotype: Being one base from a much bigger clone, this may be a read error. This chain joins TRBV11-3 and TRBJ2-7; possibly TRBD2 for D (6 bases). CDR1 and CDR2 from the germline V gene are SGHNT and YENEEA. This CDR3 has 14 residues. CDR3 coding DNA: TGTGCCAGCAGACGACGTAGCGGAACAGTCGAGCGGTACTTC. Translating gives CASRRRSGTVERYF.

This clonotype occurred many times. V usage is TRBV30 and J usage is TRBJ1-1; D possibly corresponds to TRBD1 (5 bases). This CDR3 comprises 13 residues. The germline V gene encodes CDR1 GTSNPN and CDR2 SVGIG (reference sequence). V lost 2 bases and J 2 bases, leaving 9 bases between the germline ends. The CDR3 nucleotides are TGTGCCTGGAGTTGGGGGATTAACACTGAAGCTTTCTTT. It translates to CAWSWGINTEAFF.

This clonotype was seen more than once but under ten times. The chain has TRBV29-1 and TRBJ1-2, with 7 nucleotides matching TRBD1. The ends lost 3 bases at V and 8 bases at J; junction bases unmatched: 6. The CDR3 totals 12 residues. Germline-derived CDR1 and CDR2 are SQVTM and ANQGSEA. CDR3 sequence reads: CSVDPTGPGYTF. The CDR3 nucleotides are TGCAGCGTTGACCCGACAGGGCCCGGCTACACCTTC.

This chain joins TRBV20-1 and TRBJ2-7; 8 bases fit TRBD1. The length of the CDR3 is 14 residues. Per germline, CDR1 DFQATT and CDR2 SNEGSKA (reference sequence). With V trimmed by 5 bases and J by 1 base, 7 bases remained unmatched. CDR3: CSAWGQDNSYEQYF. In nucleotides, the CDR3 is TGCAGTGCTTGGGGACAGGACAATTCCTACGAGCAGTACTTC.

This clonotype showed up just a few times. The genes are TRBV12-3 or TRBV12-4 and TRBJ1-1, with no clear D. Trimming left V 8 bases short and J 2 bases short, with 12 bases between. This CDR3 contains 13 residues. CDR3 sequence (DNA): TGTGCCAGCTTCCACAGACAAAACACTGAAGCTTTCTTT. This sequence encodes CASFHRQNTEAFF.

This clonotype has ten or more counts. This chain links TRBV6-5 with TRBJ2-2, with 9 bases fitting TRBD2. V was clipped by 0 bases and J by 5 bases; unmatched bases: 1. This CDR3 region has 15 residues. The germline gives CDR1 MNHEY, CDR2 SVGAGI. CDR3 sequence (DNA): TGTGCCAGCAGTTACTCGACTAGCGGAACCGGGGAGCTGTTTTTT. Translation: CASSYSTSGTGELFF.

This clonotype was picked up a small number of times. CDR3 nucleotides: TGCGCCAGCAGCTCGGCCACAGGGAACACCGGGGAGCTGTTTTTT. The encoded protein is CASSSATGNTGELFF. The chain joins TRBV5-1 to TRBJ2-2, with a weak D call TRBD1 (5 bases). The CDR3 runs 15 residues. With 3 bases removed from V and 1 base from J, the gap between germline ends came to 10 bases. Germline V lookup: CDR1 SGHRS, CDR2 YFSETQ.

The chain carries TRBV4-1 and TRBJ1-4, with a tentative D call TRBD1 (5 bases). CDR1 and CDR2 (germline): MGHRA, YSYEKL. The germline V and J ends were trimmed by 0 bases and 3 bases, with 14 bases remaining between them. The CDR3 has 17 residues. The chain's CDR3 is CASSQEEGRISNEKLFF. The CDR3 DNA reads TGCGCCAGCAGCCAAGAAGAGGGGAGGATTTCTAATGAAAAACTGTTTTTT.

The chain combines TRBV5-1 with TRBJ2-7, with D unclear. This CDR3 spans 12 amino acids. Deletions cut 4 bases from V and 3 bases from J, with 8 bases between. Germline V gene data show CDR1 as SGHRS and CDR2 as YFSETQ. The CDR3 DNA reads TGCGCCAGCAGCCCAAATGACTACGAGCAGTACTTC. Its protein is CASSPNDYEQYF.

This clonotype was counted many times. The junction shows a germline mismatch at one end, possibly a read error. The chain links TRBV10-2 to TRBJ1-1; D ambiguous. This CDR3 is built from 14 residues. Per the germline V gene, CDR1 is WSHSY and CDR2 is SAAADI. The CDR3 DNA sequence: TGCGCCAGCCGTGAAGGAGACTTGAACACTGAAGCTTTCTTT. Amino acid sequence: CASREGDLNTEAFF.

Turning to this clonotype: The conserved phenylalanine or tryptophan is not found at the CDR3 terminus, so this likely reflects a read error. The chain links TRBV18 to TRBJ1-1; 9 bases fit TRBD1. The length of the CDR3 is 15 residues. Germline-derived CDR1 and CDR2 are KGHSH and LQKENI. Germline trimming cut 3 bases from V and 0 bases from J; bases unmatched to any gene: 2. In DNA form, the CDR3 reads TGTGCCAGCTCACCGGGACAGGGAATGAACACTGAAGCTTTCCTT. This sequence encodes CASSPGQGMNTEAFL.

The table lists this clonotype with many counts. This chain uses TRBV12-3 or TRBV12-4 with TRBJ1-1; D call uncertain. This CDR3 is built from 15 residues. Trimming shortened V by 3 bases and J by 4 bases, and 15 bases separated the two germline ends. The CDR3 loop is CASSFGPIRPTEAFF. The CDR3 coding sequence is TGTGCCAGCAGTTTTGGGCCTATCCGGCCCACTGAAGCTTTCTTT.

This clonotype has ten or more counts. V and J are TRBV12-3 or TRBV12-4 and TRBJ2-1, with D possibly TRBD2 on 6 matching bases. The CDR3 has 16 residues. V was trimmed by 7 bases and J by 4 bases, leaving 20 bases between them. The CDR3 DNA sequence: TGTGCCAGCAACTTCGGGGGAGTGACTAGATACAATGAGCAGTTCTTC. It specifies CASNFGGVTRYNEQFF.

Many counts were recorded for this clonotype. The rearrangement links TRBV2 to TRBJ1-4, with a possible D match to TRBD1 (5 bases). CDR1 is SNHLY, CDR2 FYNNEI, per germline. The CDR3 spans 15 residues. Trimming removed 5 bases from V and 5 bases from J, with 15 bases in between. The CDR3 DNA reads TGTGCCAGCAGTCGGGATCAGGGAGTGAATGAAAAACTGTTTTTT. Amino acids: CASSRDQGVNEKLFF.

This clonotype was seen repeatedly, ten times or more. CDR3 amino acids: CASSLDGDSEQFF. CDR3 nucleotide sequence: TGCGCCAGCAGCTTGGACGGGGATTCTGAGCAGTTCTTC. The chain carries TRBV5-1 and TRBJ2-1; possible D gene TRBD2, 5 bases. Trimming took off 0 bases at V and 9 bases at J, with 10 bases between the two ends. CDR1 is SGHRS, CDR2 YFSETQ, per germline. The CDR3 has 13 amino acids.

This clonotype has more than one count but fewer than ten. The gene calls are TRBV6-1 and TRBJ2-7, with TRBD1 identical over 8 bases. The CDR3 consists of 12 residues. Trimming cost V 10 bases and J 2 bases; bases outside gene matches: 4. The germline CDR1 and CDR2 sequences are MNHNS and SASEGT. The CDR3 nucleotides are TGTGCCACCTCGGACAGGGCCTACGAGCAGTACTTC. This translates into CATSDRAYEQYF.

This clonotype was seen many times. The chain couples TRBV20-1 to TRBJ2-1, with D uncertain. CDR3 length equals 14 residues. Trimming left V 6 bases short and J 0 bases short, with 12 bases between. Germline V CDR1 and CDR2: DFQATT, SNEGSKA (reference sequence). The CDR3 nucleotides are TGCAGTGCCCTCCCCCCGAGCTCCTACAATGAGCAGTTCTTC. Translating gives CSALPPSSYNEQFF.

This clonotype has ten or more counts. The rearrangement links TRBV7-9 to TRBJ2-3; maybe TRBD1 (6 bases). The CDR3 consists of 17 residues. Looked up from germline, CDR1 is SEHNR and CDR2 is FQNEAQ (reference sequence). V shed 5 bases and J shed 0 bases, with 18 bases lying between them. CDR3 nucleotide sequence: TGTGCCAGCAGCCTACACCCCCAGGGGATCAGCACAGATACGCAGTATTTT. Translating gives CASSLHPQGISTDTQYF.

This clonotype was seen many times. The chain recombines TRBV12-3 or TRBV12-4 with TRBJ2-3, with no clear D. This CDR3 is built from 15 residues. V was clipped by 6 bases and J by 1 base, with 14 bases between them. CDR3 sequence (DNA): TGTGCCAGCAGCCCCTCACCCACCCGCACAGATACGCAGTATTTT. This sequence encodes CASSPSPTRTDTQYF.

This clonotype was found many times. J is TRBJ1-2 and V is TRBV30; the D gene is possibly TRBD1 (5 bases). Trimming removed 4 bases from V and 2 bases from J, with 11 bases in between. Germline CDR1 reads GTSNPN; CDR2 reads SVGIG (reference sequence). The CDR3 extends over 13 amino acids. CDR3 region: CAWTLTANYGYTF. The DNA of the CDR3 is TGTGCCTGGACCCTGACAGCGAACTATGGCTACACCTTC.

The V call is TRBV6-1, the J call TRBJ2-1, with 12 bases that match TRBD2. The length of the CDR3 is 14 residues. J lost 6 bases, V lost 7 bases, and 4 bases had no gene match. In germline, CDR1 is MNHNS, CDR2 SASEGT. CDR3 protein: CASMRTSGANEQFF. Written as DNA, the CDR3 is TGTGCCAGCATGAGGACTAGCGGGGCCAATGAGCAGTTCTTC.

This clonotype was counted many times. The rearrangement links TRBV24-1 to TRBJ2-1, with 15 bases identical to TRBD2. J gave up 4 bases and V 3 bases, and 6 bases lay outside the gene matches. The CDR3 contains 18 residues. In germline, CDR1 is KGHDR, CDR2 SFDVKD. The CDR3 sequence: CATSDPGLAGGSYNEQFF. The CDR3 region has the DNA TGTGCCACCAGTGATCCGGGACTAGCGGGAGGATCGTACAATGAGCAGTTCTTC.

The rearrangement links TRBV5-1 to TRBJ2-3; D is uncertain. The germline CDR1 and CDR2 sequences are SGHRS and YFSETQ. The CDR3 is 14 amino acids. With 7 bases removed from V and 0 bases from J, the gap between germline ends came to 12 bases. The CDR3 loop reads CASRTSTSTDTQYF. The CDR3 bases are TGCGCCAGCCGGACGTCCACTAGCACAGATACGCAGTATTTT.

The V and J genes are TRBV7-9 and TRBJ2-3; 15 bases match TRBD2. Germline V lookup: CDR1 SEHNR, CDR2 FQNEAQ (reference sequence). After removal of 5 bases from V and 4 bases from J, the junction contained 4 bases not matched to a gene. There are 16 residues in the CDR3. DNA of the CDR3: TGTGCCAGCAGCCTTTGGACTAGCGGGAGGGCAGATACGCAGTATTTT. Its translation is CASSLWTSGRADTQYF. Full variable domain (outside the CDR3, taken from reference TRBV7-9 and TRBJ2-3): DTGVSQNPRHKITKRGQNVTFRCDPISEHNRLYWYRQTLGQGPEFLTYFQNEAQLEKSRLLSDRFSAERPKGSFSTLEIQRTEQGDSAMYLCASSLWTSGRADTQYFGPGTRLTVL.